This record looks at one T cell receptor beta chain sequence and its context. There are 15 residues in the CDR3. Per the germline V gene, CDR1 is MDHEN and CDR2 is SYDVKM. The trim removed 2 bases at V and 3 bases at J, leaving 5 bases unmatched. Method: immunoSEQ multiplex PCR; TCRdb's copy keeps in-frame clones and lacks some. The sample lists approximately 41,000 clones; nearly 90% were seen once. These data originate in a study of T cell changes during pregnancy in multiple sclerosis. Sequences were derived from CD4+ T cells from peripheral blood mononuclear cells, sampled in the first trimester of pregnancy. The chain links TRBV28 to TRBJ2-3; TRBD2 matches at 7 bases. The source of this sequence is a female donor with multiple sclerosis, enrolled in a pregnancy study. CDR3 nucleotides: TGTGCCAGCAGTTTAATCCAGGGAGGGACAGATACGCAGTATTTT. Translated, it gives CASSLIQGGTDTQYF.